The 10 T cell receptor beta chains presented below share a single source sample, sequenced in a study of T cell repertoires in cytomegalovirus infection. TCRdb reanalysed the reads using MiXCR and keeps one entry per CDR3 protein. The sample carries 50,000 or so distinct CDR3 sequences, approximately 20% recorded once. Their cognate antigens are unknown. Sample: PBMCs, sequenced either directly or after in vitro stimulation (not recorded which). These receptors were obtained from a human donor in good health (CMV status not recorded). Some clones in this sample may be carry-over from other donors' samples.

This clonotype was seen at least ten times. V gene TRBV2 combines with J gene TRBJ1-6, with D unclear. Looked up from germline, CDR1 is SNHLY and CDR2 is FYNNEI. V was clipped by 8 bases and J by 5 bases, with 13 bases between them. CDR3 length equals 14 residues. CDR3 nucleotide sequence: TGTGCCAGCGGTGGGCGGGTGGATAATTCACCCCTCCACTTT. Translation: CASGGRVDNSPLHF.

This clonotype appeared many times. CDR3 DNA sequence: TGTGCCAGCAGCCTCGGACAGCGCTCCTACAATGAGCAGTTCTTC. Protein: CASSLGQRSYNEQFF. The chain employs TRBV7-2 and TRBJ2-1; TRBD1 is a possible D gene (6 bases). The CDR3 is made up of 15 amino acids. The V and J ends lost 5 bases and 0 bases respectively, with 11 bases between them. Germline assignment: CDR1 SGHTA and CDR2 FQGNSA.

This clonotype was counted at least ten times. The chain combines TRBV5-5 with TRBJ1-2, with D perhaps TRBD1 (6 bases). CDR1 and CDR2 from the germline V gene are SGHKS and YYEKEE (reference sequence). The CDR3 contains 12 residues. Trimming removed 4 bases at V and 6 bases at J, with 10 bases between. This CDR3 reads CASSVTGDGYTF. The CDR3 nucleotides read TGTGCCAGCAGCGTGACAGGCGATGGCTACACCTTC.

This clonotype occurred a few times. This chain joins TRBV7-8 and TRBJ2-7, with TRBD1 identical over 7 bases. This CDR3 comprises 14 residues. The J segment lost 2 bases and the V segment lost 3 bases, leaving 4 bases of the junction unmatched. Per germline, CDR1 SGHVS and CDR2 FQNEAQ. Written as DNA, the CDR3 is TGTGCCAGCAGCTTGGGGGACAGACCCTACGAGCAGTACTTC. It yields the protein CASSLGDRPYEQYF.

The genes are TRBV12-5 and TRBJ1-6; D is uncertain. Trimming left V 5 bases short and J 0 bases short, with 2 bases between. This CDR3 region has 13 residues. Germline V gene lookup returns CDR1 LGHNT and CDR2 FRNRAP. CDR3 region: CASGASYNSPLHF. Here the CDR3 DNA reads TGTGCTAGTGGTGCCTCCTATAATTCACCCCTCCACTTT.

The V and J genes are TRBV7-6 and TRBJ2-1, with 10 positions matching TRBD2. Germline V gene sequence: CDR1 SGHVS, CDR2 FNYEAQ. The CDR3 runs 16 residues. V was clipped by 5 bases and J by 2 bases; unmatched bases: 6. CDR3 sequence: CASSPTSGGAYNEQFF. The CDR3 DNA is TGTGCCAGCAGCCCCACGAGCGGGGGGGCCTACAATGAGCAGTTCTTC.

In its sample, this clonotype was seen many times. CDR3 in DNA: TGTGCCAGCAGCTTACAACAGGGGGCACGTGATGAAGCTTTCTTT. It is translated as CASSLQQGARDEAFF. V is TRBV7-9 and J is TRBJ1-1; 9 nucleotides align to TRBD1. The CDR3 has 15 residues. With V trimmed by 2 bases and J by 7 bases, 8 bases remained unmatched. Per germline, CDR1 SEHNR and CDR2 FQNEAQ (reference sequence).

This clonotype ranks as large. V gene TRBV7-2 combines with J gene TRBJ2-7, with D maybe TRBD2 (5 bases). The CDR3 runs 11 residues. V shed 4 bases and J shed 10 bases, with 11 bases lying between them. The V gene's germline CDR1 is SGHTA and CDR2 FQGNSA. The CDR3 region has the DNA TGTGCCAGCAGCTCGGGCGGGTCCCAGTACTTC. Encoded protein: CASSSGGSQYF.

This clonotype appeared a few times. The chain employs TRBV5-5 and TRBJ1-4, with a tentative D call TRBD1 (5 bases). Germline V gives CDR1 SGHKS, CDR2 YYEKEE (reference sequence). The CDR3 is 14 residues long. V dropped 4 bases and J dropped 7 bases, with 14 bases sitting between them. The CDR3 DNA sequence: TGTGCCAGCAGCACCGGGACTTCGAGTGAAAAACTGTTTTTT. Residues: CASSTGTSSEKLFF.

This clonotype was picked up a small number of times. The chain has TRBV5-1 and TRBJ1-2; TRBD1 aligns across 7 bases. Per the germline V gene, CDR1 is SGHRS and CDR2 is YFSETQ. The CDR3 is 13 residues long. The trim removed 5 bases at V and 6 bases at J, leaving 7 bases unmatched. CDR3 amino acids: CASRLDRINGYTF. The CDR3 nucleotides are TGCGCCAGCAGACTGGACAGGATAAATGGCTACACCTTC.